This T cell receptor beta chain was captured by sequencing in a study of T cells in localized non-small cell lung cancer. General study results and limits: Appearances in adjacent lung were noted for a median roughly 50 of the top 100 tumor clones. Higher adjacent-lung clonality was associated with shorter survival. Adjacent uninvolved lung tissue had the highest T cell clonality, exceeding tumor.

The protocol was immunoSEQ multiplex PCR, while the TCRdb copy is restricted to in-frame clones and leaves out a portion. The sample consists of over a thousand clones, roughly 25% of them appearing once. This clone is termed medium-sized (0.01 to 0.1%). Antigen: not known. Investigators took adjacent lung free of atypia at least 2 cm from the tumor margin. Germline assignment: CDR1 SGDLS and CDR2 YYNGEE. V was cut by 4 bases and J by 4 bases, with 15 bases left in between. The CDR3 extends over 16 amino acids. This clonotype was obtained from a male donor older than 55 with stage II lung adenocarcinoma. The sample consisted of normal lung tissue next to the tumor, taken before any cancer treatment. The chain combines TRBV9 with TRBJ1-6; a weak D match, TRBD1 (5 bases). The CDR3 DNA follows: TGTGCCAGCAGCTCCCACCCAGGGTCTTATAATTCACCCCTCCACTTT. Residues: CASSSHPGSYNSPLHF.